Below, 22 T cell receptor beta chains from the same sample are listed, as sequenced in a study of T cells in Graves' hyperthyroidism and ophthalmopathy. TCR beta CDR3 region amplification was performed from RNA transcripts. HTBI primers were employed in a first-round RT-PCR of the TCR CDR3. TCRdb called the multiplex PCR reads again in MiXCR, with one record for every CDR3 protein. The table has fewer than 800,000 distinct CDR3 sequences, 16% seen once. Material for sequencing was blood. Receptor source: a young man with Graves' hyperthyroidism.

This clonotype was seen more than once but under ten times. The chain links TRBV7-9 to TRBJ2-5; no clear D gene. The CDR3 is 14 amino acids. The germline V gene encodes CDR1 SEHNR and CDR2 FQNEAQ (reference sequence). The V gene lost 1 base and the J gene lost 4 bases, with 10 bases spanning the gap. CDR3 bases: TGTGCCAGCAGCTTAGGGACGGTGGTAGAGACCCAGTACTTC. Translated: CASSLGTVVETQYF.

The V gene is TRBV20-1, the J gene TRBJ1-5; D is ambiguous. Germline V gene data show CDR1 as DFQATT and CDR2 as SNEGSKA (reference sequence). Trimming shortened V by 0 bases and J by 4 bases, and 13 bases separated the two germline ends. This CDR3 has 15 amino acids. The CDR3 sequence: CSARDVGRENQPQHF. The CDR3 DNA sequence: TGCAGTGCTAGAGATGTTGGAAGGGAAAATCAGCCCCAGCATTTT.

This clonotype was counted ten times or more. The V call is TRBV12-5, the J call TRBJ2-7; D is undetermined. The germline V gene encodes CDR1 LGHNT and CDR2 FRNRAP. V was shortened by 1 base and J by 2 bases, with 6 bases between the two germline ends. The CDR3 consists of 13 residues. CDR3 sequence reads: CASGLGRAYEQYF. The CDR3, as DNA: TGTGCTAGTGGTTTGGGCCGCGCCTACGAGCAGTACTTC.

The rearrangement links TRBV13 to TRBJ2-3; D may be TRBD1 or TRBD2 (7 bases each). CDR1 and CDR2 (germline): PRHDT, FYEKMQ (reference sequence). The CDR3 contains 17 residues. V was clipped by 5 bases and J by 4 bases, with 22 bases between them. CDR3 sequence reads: CASSAQRDSLGADTQYF. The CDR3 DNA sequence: TGTGCCAGCAGCGCCCAGCGGGACAGCCTAGGGGCAGATACGCAGTATTTT.

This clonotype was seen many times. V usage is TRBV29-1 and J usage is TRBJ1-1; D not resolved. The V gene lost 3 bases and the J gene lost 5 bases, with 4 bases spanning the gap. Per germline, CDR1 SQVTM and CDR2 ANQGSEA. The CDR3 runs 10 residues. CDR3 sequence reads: CSVEITEAFF. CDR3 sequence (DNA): TGCAGCGTTGAGATTACTGAAGCTTTCTTT.

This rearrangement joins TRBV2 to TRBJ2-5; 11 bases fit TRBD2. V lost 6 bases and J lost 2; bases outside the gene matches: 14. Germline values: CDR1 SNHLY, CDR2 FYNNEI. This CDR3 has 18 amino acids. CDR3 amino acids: CASSGRDTSGRGQETQYF. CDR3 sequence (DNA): TGTGCCAGCAGCGGCAGGGATACTAGCGGGAGAGGGCAAGAGACCCAGTACTTC.

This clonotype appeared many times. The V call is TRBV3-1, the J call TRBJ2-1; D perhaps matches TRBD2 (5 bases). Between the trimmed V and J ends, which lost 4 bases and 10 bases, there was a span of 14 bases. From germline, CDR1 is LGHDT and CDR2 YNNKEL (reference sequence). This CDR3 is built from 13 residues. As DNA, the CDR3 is TGTGCCAGCAGCCTCCTGGAGGCTTACGAGCAGTTCTTC. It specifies CASSLLEAYEQFF.

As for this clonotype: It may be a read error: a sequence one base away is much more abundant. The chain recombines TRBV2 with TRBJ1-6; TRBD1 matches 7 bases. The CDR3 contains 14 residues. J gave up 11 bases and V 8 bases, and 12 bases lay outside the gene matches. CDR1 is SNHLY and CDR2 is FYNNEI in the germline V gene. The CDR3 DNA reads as TGTGCCAGCGGTTCCATCAGGGGGAAAACACCCCTCCACTTT. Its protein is CASGSIRGKTPLHF.

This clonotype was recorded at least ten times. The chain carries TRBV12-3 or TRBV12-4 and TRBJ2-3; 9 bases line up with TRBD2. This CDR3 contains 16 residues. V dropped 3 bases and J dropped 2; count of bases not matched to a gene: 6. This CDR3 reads CASSFVASGTTDTQYF. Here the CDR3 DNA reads TGTGCCAGCAGTTTCGTGGCTAGCGGGACCACAGATACGCAGTATTTT.

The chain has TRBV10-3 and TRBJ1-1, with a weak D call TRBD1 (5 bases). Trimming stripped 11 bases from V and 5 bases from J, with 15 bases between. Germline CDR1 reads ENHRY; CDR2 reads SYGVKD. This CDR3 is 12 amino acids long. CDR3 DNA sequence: TGTGCCGCACTCGGGACCGAGACTGAAGCTTTCTTT. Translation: CAALGTETEAFF.

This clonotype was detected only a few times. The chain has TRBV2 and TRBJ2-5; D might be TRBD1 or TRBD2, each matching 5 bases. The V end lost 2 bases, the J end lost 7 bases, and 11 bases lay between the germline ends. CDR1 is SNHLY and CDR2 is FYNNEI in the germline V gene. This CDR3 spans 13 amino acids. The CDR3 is CASSEQGVGTQYF. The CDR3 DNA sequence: TGTGCCAGCAGTGAACAGGGAGTAGGGACCCAGTACTTC.

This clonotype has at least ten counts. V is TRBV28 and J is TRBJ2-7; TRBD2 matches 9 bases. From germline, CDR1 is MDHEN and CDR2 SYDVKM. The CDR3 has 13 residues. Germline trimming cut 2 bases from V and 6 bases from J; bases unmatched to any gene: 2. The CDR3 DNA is TGTGCCAGCAGTTTAGCGGGAGGGAGCGAGCAGTACTTC. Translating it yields CASSLAGGSEQYF.

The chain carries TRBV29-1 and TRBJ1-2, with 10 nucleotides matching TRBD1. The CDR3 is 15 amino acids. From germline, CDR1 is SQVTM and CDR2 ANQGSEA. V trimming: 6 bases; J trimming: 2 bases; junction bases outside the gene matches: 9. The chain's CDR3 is CSVLWLGQGNYGYTF. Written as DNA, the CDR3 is TGCAGCGTGCTCTGGTTGGGACAGGGGAACTATGGCTACACCTTC.

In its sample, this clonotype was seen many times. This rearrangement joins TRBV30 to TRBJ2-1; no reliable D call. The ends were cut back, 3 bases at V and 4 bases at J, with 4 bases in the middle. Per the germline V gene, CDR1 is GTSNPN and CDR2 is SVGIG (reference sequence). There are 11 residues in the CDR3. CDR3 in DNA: TGTGCCTGGAGAGAGTACAATGAGCAGTTCTTC. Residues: CAWREYNEQFF.

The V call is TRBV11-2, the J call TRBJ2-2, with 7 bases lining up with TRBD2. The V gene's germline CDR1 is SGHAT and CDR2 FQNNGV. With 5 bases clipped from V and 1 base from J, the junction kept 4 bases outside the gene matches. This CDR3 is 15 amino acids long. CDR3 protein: CASSRTSVNTGELFF. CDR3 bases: TGTGCCAGCAGCCGAACTAGCGTGAACACCGGGGAGCTGTTTTTT.

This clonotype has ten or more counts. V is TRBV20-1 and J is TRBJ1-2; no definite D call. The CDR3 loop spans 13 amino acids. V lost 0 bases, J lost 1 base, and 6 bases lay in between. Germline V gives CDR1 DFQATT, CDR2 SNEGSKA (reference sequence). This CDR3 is CSAREKSNYGYTF. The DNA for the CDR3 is TGCAGTGCTAGAGAGAAGAGTAACTATGGCTACACCTTC.

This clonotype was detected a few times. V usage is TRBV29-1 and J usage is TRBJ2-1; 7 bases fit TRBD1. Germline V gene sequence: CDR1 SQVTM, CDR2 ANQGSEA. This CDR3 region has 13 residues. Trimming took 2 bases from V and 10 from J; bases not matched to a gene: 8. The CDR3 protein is CSVENYLTGEQFF. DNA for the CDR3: TGCAGCGTTGAAAACTACCTGACAGGGGAGCAGTTCTTC.

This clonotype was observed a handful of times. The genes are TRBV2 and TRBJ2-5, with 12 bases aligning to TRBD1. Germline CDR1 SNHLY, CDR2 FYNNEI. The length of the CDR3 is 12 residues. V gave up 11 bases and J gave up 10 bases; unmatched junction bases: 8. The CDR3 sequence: CAGRDRGLDQYF. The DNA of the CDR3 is TGTGCCGGCCGGGACAGGGGGCTGGACCAGTACTTC.

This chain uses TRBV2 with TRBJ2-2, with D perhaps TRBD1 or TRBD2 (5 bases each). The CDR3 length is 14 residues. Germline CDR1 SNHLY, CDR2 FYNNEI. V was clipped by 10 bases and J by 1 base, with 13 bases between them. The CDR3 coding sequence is TGTGCCAACAGGAATAGCGAGAACACCGGGGAGCTGTTTTTT. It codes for CANRNSENTGELFF.

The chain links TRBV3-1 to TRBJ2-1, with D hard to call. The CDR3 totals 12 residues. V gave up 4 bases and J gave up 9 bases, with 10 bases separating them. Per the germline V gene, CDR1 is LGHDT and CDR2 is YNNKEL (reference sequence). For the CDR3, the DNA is TGTGCCAGCAGCCCGGGTATCGGTGAGCAGTTCTTC. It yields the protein CASSPGIGEQFF.

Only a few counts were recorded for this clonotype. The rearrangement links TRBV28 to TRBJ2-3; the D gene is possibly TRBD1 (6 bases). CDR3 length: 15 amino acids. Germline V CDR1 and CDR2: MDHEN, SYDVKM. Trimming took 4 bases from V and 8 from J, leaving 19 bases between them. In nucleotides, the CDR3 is TGTGCCAGCAGTTCGGGCCCTACCATACAGGGTACGCAGTATTTT. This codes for CASSSGPTIQGTQYF. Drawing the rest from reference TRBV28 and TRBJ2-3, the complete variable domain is DVKVTQSSRYLVKRTGEKVFLECVQDMDHENMFWYRQDPGLGLRLIYFSYDVKMKEKGDIPEGYSVSREKKERFSLILESASTNQTSMYLCASSSGPTIQGTQYFGPGTRLTVL.

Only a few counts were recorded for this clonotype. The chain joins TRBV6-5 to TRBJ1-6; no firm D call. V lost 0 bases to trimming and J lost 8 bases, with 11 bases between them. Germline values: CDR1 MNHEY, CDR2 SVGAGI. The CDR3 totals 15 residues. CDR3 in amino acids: CASSYSRIEDSPLHF. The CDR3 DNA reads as TGTGCCAGCAGTTACTCAAGGATTGAGGATTCACCCCTCCACTTT.